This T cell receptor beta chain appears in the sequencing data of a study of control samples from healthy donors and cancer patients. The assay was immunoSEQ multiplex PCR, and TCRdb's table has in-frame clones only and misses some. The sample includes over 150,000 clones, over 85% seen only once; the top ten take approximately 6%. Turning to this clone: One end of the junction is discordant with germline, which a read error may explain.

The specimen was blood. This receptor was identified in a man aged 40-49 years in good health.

The CDR3 DNA reads as TGCGCCAGCAGTGCTGACAGGGATCAGAAGCCTACATTT. Its translation: CASSADRDQKPTF. The rearrangement joins TRBV10-1 to TRBJ2-3, with 7 bases lining up with TRBD1. The length of the CDR3 is 13 residues. Germline V lookup: CDR1 WNHNN, CDR2 SYGVQD (reference sequence).